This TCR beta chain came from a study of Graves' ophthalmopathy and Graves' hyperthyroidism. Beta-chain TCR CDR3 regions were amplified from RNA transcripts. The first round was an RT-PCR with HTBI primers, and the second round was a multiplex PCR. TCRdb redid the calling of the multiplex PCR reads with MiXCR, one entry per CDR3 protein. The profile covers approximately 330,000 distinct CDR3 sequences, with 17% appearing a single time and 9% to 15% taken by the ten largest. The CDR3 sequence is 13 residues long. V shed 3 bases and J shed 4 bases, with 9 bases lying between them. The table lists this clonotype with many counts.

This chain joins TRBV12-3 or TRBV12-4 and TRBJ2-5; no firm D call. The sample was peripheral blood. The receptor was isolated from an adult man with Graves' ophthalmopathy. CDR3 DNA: TGTGCCAGCAGTTTGGATCAGACAGAGACCCAGTACTTC. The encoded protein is CASSLDQTETQYF.